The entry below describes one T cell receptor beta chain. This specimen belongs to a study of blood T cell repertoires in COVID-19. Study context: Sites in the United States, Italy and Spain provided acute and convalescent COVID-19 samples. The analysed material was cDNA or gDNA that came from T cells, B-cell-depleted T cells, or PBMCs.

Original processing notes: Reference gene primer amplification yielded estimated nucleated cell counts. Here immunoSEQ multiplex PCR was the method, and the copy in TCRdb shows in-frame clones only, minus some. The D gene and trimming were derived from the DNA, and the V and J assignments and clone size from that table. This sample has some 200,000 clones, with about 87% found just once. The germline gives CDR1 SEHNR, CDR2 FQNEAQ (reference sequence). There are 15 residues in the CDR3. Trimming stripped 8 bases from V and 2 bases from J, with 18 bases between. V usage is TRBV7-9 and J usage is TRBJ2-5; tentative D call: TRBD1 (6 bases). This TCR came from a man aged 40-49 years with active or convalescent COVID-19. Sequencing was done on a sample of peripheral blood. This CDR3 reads CASVLVGTQQETQYF. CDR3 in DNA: TGTGCCAGCGTCCTGGTTGGGACACAACAAGAGACCCAGTACTTC. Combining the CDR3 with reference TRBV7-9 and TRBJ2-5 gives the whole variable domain DTGVSQNPRHKITKRGQNVTFRCDPISEHNRLYWYRQTLGQGPEFLTYFQNEAQLEKSRLLSDRFSAERPKGSFSTLEIQRTEQGDSAMYLCASVLVGTQQETQYFGPGTRLLVL.